The 18 T cell receptor beta chains in this list originate from one sample, sequenced in a study of blood T cell repertoires in COVID-19. Assay: immunoSEQ multiplex PCR; the TCRdb copy retains only in-frame clones and omits some. This table has about 150,000 clones, about four fifths appearing once. Sequencing was performed on peripheral blood. These receptors came from a man between 65 and 85 years old with acute or convalescent COVID-19.

This rearrangement joins TRBV6-1 to TRBJ1-2; 8 bases line up with TRBD1. Germline V gene sequence: CDR1 MNHNS, CDR2 SASEGT. The V and J ends lost 2 bases and 2 bases, in that order; junction bases with no gene match: 10. The CDR3 loop spans 17 amino acids. The DNA for the CDR3 is TGTGCCAGCAGTGAAAGACAGGGGAGCTTAGGAAACTATGGCTACACCTTC. It encodes CASSERQGSLGNYGYTF.

This chain connects TRBV6-1 to TRBJ2-7; unclear D gene. This CDR3 has 15 residues. V was shortened by 2 bases and J by 0 bases, with 11 bases between the two germline ends. Germline loops: CDR1 MNHNS, CDR2 SASEGT. CDR3 bases: TGTGCCAGCAGTGAAATGCCGGTGAACTCCTACGAGCAGTACTTC. The encoded protein is CASSEMPVNSYEQYF.

V usage is TRBV18 and J usage is TRBJ2-7, with D possibly TRBD1 on 6 matching bases. Trimming cost V 3 bases and J 0 bases, with 12 bases left between them. CDR1 is KGHSH, CDR2 LQKENI, per germline. CDR3 length equals 15 residues. CDR3 loop: CASSPTGVSSYEQYF. CDR3 nucleotides: TGTGCCAGCTCACCGACAGGCGTTAGCTCCTACGAGCAGTACTTC.

This clone was counted between two and nine times. The V call is TRBV27, the J call TRBJ2-7, with D possibly being TRBD1 (5 bases). Between the trimmed V and J ends, which lost 6 bases and 2 bases, there was a span of 5 bases. The CDR3 has 11 residues. Germline-derived CDR1 and CDR2 are MNHEY and SMNVEV (reference sequence). The CDR3 is CASRDTYEQYF. Written as DNA, the CDR3 is TGTGCCAGCAGGGACACCTACGAGCAGTACTTC.

The chain is built from TRBV5-5 and TRBJ1-1; 7 bases fit TRBD1. Per the germline V gene, CDR1 is SGHKS and CDR2 is YYEKEE (reference sequence). V trimming: 2 bases; J trimming: 3 bases; junction bases outside the gene matches: 7. The CDR3 sequence is 15 residues long. CDR3 bases: TGTGCCAGCAGCTTTAACAGGGGCTGGGACACTGAAGCTTTCTTT. Residues: CASSFNRGWDTEAFF. The complete variable domain, with remaining parts taken from reference TRBV5-5 and TRBJ1-1, reads DAGVTQSPTHLIKTRGQQVTLRCSPISGHKSVSWYQQVLGQGPQFIFQYYEKEERGRGNFPDRFSARQFPNYSSELNVNALLLGDSALYLCASSFNRGWDTEAFFGQGTRLTVV.

The rearrangement joins TRBV5-8 to TRBJ1-2; D is perhaps TRBD1 (6 bases). Between the trimmed V and J ends, which lost 7 bases and 6 bases, there was a span of 31 bases. Per germline, CDR1 SGHTS and CDR2 YDEGEE. This CDR3 has 18 amino acids. CDR3 DNA sequence: TGTGCCAGCTACCGGAGCCTTGGGGGCGCGTTCTTGGCGGATGGCTACACCTTC. It is translated as CASYRSLGGAFLADGYTF.

The J gene is TRBJ1-1, the V gene TRBV7-2; D unclear. This CDR3 region has 13 residues. V was trimmed by 5 bases and J by 4 bases, leaving 11 bases between them. Germline V gene sequence: CDR1 SGHTA, CDR2 FQGNSA. CDR3 bases: TGTGCCAGCAGCCAGAGGTCGGGCACTGAAGCTTTCTTT. As protein: CASSQRSGTEAFF.

The J gene is TRBJ1-6, the V gene TRBV5-4; D is possibly TRBD1 (6 bases). This CDR3 is built from 17 residues. V shed 3 bases and J shed 3 bases, with 16 bases lying between them. The germline V gene encodes CDR1 SGHNT and CDR2 YYREEE (reference sequence). CDR3 region: CASSSQYREGYNSPLHF. DNA for the CDR3: TGTGCCAGCAGCTCACAATACAGGGAGGGCTATAATTCACCCCTCCACTTT.

The V call is TRBV28, the J call TRBJ2-2, with D tentatively TRBD1 (5 bases). In germline, CDR1 is MDHEN, CDR2 SYDVKM. V was pared by 7 bases and J by 9 bases, with 12 bases between. This CDR3 is 12 amino acids long. The CDR3: CASNSPGRELFF. The CDR3 nucleotides are TGTGCCAGCAATTCGCCAGGGAGGGAGCTGTTTTTT.

This rearrangement joins TRBV5-1 to TRBJ2-7; 8 bases line up with TRBD1. The V gene's germline CDR1 is SGHRS and CDR2 YFSETQ. There are 14 residues in the CDR3. V dropped 0 bases and J dropped 7; count of bases not matched to a gene: 6. CDR3 coding DNA: TGCGCCAGCAGCTTGGTTCAGGGGGCTGGGGAGCAGTACTTC. The encoded protein is CASSLVQGAGEQYF.

The V call is TRBV6-5, the J call TRBJ1-2, with 8 bases matching TRBD1. The CDR3 has 16 residues. V lost 0 bases, J lost 4 bases, and 7 bases stayed unmatched. Germline V lookup: CDR1 MNHEY, CDR2 SVGAGI. The CDR3 DNA sequence: TGTGCCAGCAGTTACTCGAGTCAGGGGGCATTCTATGGCTACACCTTC. Its protein is CASSYSSQGAFYGYTF.

The chain carries TRBV5-3 and TRBJ2-6, with D uncertain. TRBV5-3 is an ORF, and what it does is uncertain. Trimming removed 9 bases from V and 0 bases from J, with 7 bases in between. There are 13 residues in the CDR3. DNA of the CDR3: TGTGCCACCGAGAGCTCTGGGGCCAACGTCCTGACTTTC. Protein sequence: CATESSGANVLTF.

The rearrangement links TRBV27 to TRBJ2-7; 11 nucleotides align to TRBD2. V lost 1 base to trimming and J lost 3 bases; unmatched junction nucleotides: 11. The CDR3 extends over 18 amino acids. CDR1 MNHEY and CDR2 SMNVEV come from the germline V gene (reference sequence). The CDR3 sequence: CASSLLGTSGPGNYEQYF. CDR3 bases: TGTGCCAGCAGTTTATTAGGGACTAGCGGCCCCGGGAACTACGAGCAGTACTTC.

J is TRBJ2-1 and V is TRBV10-2; no reliable D call. The germline gives CDR1 WSHSY, CDR2 SAAADI. This CDR3 region has 13 residues. V was pared by 6 bases and J by 7 bases, with 13 bases between. CDR3 nucleotide sequence: TGCGCCAGCAGACAAGGCGGTGGGAATGAGCAGTTCTTC. It yields the protein CASRQGGGNEQFF.

This chain connects TRBV6-6 to TRBJ2-7; the match to TRBD2 covers 7 bases. The V gene end was trimmed by 0 bases and the J gene end by 3 bases; junction bases not matched to a gene: 2. CDR3 length equals 14 residues. The germline CDR1 and CDR2 sequences are MNHNY and SVGAGI (reference sequence). The DNA for the CDR3 is TGTGCCAGCAGTTACTCGGCTAGCGGCTACGAGCAGTACTTC. Residues: CASSYSASGYEQYF.

The chain couples TRBV5-8 to TRBJ1-4; 11 bases agree with TRBD1. The ends lost 4 bases at V and 8 bases at J; junction bases unmatched: 7. The CDR3 consists of 15 residues. Germline V gene lookup returns CDR1 SGHTS and CDR2 YDEGEE. The CDR3, as DNA: TGTGCCAGCAGCCGAGGGACAGGGGGGCGAGAAAAACTGTTTTTT. It specifies CASSRGTGGREKLFF.

CDR3 loop: CASSRQAGETQYF. The DNA of the CDR3 is TGTGCCAGCAGTCGACAGGCCGGAGAGACCCAGTACTTC. The chain couples TRBV6-6 to TRBJ2-5, with D maybe TRBD1 (6 bases). CDR1 and CDR2 from the germline V gene are MNHNY and SVGAGI (reference sequence). The CDR3 is made up of 13 amino acids. Between the trimmed V and J ends, which lost 5 bases and 4 bases, there was a span of 11 bases.

The CDR3 DNA sequence: TGTGCCAGCAGCTTAGCGGGGGACACAGATACGCAGTATTTT. It is translated as CASSLAGDTDTQYF. The chain is built from TRBV11-3 and TRBJ2-3, with D perhaps TRBD2 (6 bases). The V and J ends lost 1 base and 2 bases respectively, with 7 bases between them. The CDR3 spans 14 residues. CDR1 and CDR2 (germline): SGHNT, YENEEA.